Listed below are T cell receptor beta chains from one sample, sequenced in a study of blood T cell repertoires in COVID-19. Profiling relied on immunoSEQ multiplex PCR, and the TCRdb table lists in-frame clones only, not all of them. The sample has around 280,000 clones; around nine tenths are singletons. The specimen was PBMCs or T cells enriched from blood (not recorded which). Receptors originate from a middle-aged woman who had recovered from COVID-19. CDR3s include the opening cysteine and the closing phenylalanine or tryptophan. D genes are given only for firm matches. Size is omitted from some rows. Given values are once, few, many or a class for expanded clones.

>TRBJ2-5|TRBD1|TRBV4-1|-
TGCGCCAGCAGCCAAGGACACAGGGGCGCGGAGACCCAGTACTTC
CASSQGHRGAETQYF
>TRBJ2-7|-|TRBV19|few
TGTGCCAGTAGTACCCCCGGGGTGGGCTACGAGCAGTACTTC
CASSTPGVGYEQYF
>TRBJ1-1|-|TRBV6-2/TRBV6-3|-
TGTGCCAGCAGTTACCAAGCCCCGGAGAAGAACACTGAAGCTTTCTTT
CASSYQAPEKNTEAFF
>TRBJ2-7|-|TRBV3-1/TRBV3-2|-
TGTGCCAGCAGAAACAGGGCCACCTACGAGCAGTACTTC
CASRNRATYEQYF
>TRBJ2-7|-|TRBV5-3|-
TGTGCCAGAGAGGGATCCTACGAGCAGTACTTC
CAREGSYEQYF
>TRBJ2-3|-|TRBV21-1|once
TGTGCCAGCAGCAAAGACCTATATACGCAGTATTTT
CASSKDLYTQYF
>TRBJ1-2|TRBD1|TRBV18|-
TGTGCCAGCTCACCTCGGACAGGGGACTATGGCTACACCTTC
CASSPRTGDYGYTF
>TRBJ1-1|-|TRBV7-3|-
TGTGCCAGCAGCTTTGGTCGGGGGTTGGACACTGAAGCTTTCTTT
CASSFGRGLDTEAFF
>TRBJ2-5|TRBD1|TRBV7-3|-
TGTGCCAGCGCTACAGGGGTAGGAGAGACCCAGTACTTC
CASATGVGETQYF
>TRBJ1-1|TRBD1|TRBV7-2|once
TGTGCCAGCAGCTTCTTATCAGGGGGCGCAGACACTGAAGCTTTCTTT
CASSFLSGGADTEAFF
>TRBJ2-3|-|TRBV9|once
TGTGCCAGCAGCGTAGGGAGCGGCGGCACAGATACGCAGTATTTT
CASSVGSGGTDTQYF
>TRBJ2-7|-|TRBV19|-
TGTGCCAGTAGTCCGCTTGTGGGCAGGGTGGCCGAGCAGTACTTC
CASSPLVGRVAEQYF
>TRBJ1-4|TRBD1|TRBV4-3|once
TGCGCCAGCAGCCTCGGGACAGGGGGAGCTAATGAAAAACTGTTTTTT
CASSLGTGGANEKLFF
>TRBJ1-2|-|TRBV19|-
TGTGCCAGTACCCGGGGGAACTATGGCTACACCTTC
CASTRGNYGYTF
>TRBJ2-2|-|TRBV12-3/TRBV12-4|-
TGTGCCAGCAGTTTATTGGGCCCCGGGGAGCTGTTTTTT
CASSLLGPGELFF
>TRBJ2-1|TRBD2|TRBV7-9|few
TGTGCCAGCAGCTTCGCGGGACTAGCGGGAGGGGAGCAGTTCTTC
CASSFAGLAGGEQFF
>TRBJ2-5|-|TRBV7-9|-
TGTGCCAGCAGCTTCGGGGAGGCGAGGGCCCAAGAGACCCAGTACTTC
CASSFGEARAQETQYF
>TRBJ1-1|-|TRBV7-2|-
TGTGCCAGCAAAGGAGGGGCCGGGAACACTGAAGCTTTCTTT
CASKGGAGNTEAFF
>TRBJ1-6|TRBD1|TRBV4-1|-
TGCGCCAGCAGCCAAGACGGGACAGGGATTAATTCACCCCTCCACTTT
CASSQDGTGINSPLHF
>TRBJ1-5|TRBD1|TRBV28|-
TGTGCCAGCGGATCGGACAGGCTCCCGATGTATAGCAATCAGCCCCAGCATTTT
CASGSDRLPMYSNQPQHF
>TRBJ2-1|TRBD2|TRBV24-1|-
TGTGCCACCAGTGATAAGGGACTAGCAGTGGATGAGCAGTTCTTC
CATSDKGLAVDEQFF
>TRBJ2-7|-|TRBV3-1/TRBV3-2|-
TGTGCCAGCAGCCTAGAAAGCGAGGAGCAGTACTTC
CASSLESEEQYF
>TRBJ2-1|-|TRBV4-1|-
TGCGCCAGCAGCCAAGAGTCGGGCTCCTACAATGAGCAGTTCTTC
CASSQESGSYNEQFF
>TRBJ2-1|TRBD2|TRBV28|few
TGTGCCAGCGGACTAGCAGGTCGGAATGAGCAGTTCTTC
CASGLAGRNEQFF
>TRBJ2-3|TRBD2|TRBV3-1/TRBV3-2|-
TGTGCCAGCAGCCACGGACTAGCGGGGGGCACAGATACGCAGTATTTT
CASSHGLAGGTDTQYF
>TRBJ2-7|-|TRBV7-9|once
TGTGCCAGCAGCCCGCCTGGGGGCAGGGAGCAGTACTTC
CASSPPGGREQYF
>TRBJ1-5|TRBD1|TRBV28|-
TGTGCCAGCAGTTTATTCTTGAGGACAGGGGCTAATCAGCCCCAGCATTTT
CASSLFLRTGANQPQHF
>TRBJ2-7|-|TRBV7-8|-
TGTGCCAGCAGCACAATCCAGGGTGGTGGCTACGAGCAGTACTTC
CASSTIQGGGYEQYF
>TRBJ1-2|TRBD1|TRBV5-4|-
TGTGCCAGCAGCCGGCAACAGGGGGAAACTAAGTATGGCTACACCTTC
CASSRQQGETKYGYTF
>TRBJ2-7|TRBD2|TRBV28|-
TGTGCCTATGCTGGAGCGGGGGCCCCGGACGAGCAGTACTTC
CAYAGAGAPDEQYF
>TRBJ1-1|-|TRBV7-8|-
TGTGCCAGCAGCTTAGGCCCGGGTACAAACACTGAAGCTTTCTTT
CASSLGPGTNTEAFF
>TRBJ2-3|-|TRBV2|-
TGTGCCAGCAGTCAGGGGTTCCGTCCAGATACGCAGTATTTT
CASSQGFRPDTQYF
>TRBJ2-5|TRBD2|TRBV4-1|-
TGCGCCAGCAGCAACGCGGGAGCCCGGGAGACCCAGTACTTC
CASSNAGARETQYF
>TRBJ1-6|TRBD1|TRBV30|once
TGTGCCCTTCTCCAGGGGGCGCGAAATTCACCCCTCCACTTT
CALLQGARNSPLHF
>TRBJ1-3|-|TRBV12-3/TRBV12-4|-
TGTGCCAGCCTATCTGGAAACACCATATATTTT
CASLSGNTIYF
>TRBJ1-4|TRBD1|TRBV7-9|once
TGTGCCAGCAGGACAGGGGCCCTTGAAAAACTGTTTTTT
CASRTGALEKLFF
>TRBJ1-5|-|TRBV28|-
TGTGCCAGCAGTTTCGTCCGGGAACCGAGCAATCAGCCCCAGCATTTT
CASSFVREPSNQPQHF
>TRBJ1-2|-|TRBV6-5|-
TGTGCCAGCAGTTACCTGTCGGCGACAACATACTATGGCTACACCTTC
CASSYLSATTYYGYTF
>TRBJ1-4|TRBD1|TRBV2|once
TGTGCCAGCAGATCCTCCGTGACAGGGAGAAATGAAAAACTGTTTTTT
CASRSSVTGRNEKLFF
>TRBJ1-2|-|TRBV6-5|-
TGTGCCAGCAGACGGAGTACAGGGTATGGCTACACCTTC
CASRRSTGYGYTF
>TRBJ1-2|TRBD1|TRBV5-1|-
TGCGCCAGCAGCTTCTCGGGACAGGATGGCTACACCTTC
CASSFSGQDGYTF
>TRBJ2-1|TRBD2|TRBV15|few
TGTGCCACCAGCAGAGACCGGCGAGGACCGGGACTAGCTGGGGAGCAGTTCTTC
CATSRDRRGPGLAGEQFF
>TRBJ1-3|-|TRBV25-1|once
TGTGCCAGCAGTGAATATGCCGGCCGGCGGCGGGAAAACACCATATATTTT
CASSEYAGRRRENTIYF
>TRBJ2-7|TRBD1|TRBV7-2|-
TGTGCCAGCAGCTTAGCGACAGGGCCGTACGAGCAGTACTTC
CASSLATGPYEQYF
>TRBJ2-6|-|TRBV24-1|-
TGTGCCACCAGTGGTGCCGACAGGAGGTCTGGGGCCAACGTCCTGACTTTC
CATSGADRRSGANVLTF
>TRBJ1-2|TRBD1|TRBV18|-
TGTGCCAGCTCACCTACCCAGGGGGAAGACTATGGCTACACCTTC
CASSPTQGEDYGYTF
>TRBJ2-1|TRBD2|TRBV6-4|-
TGTGCCAGCAGTGACGGTCCTAGCGGGAGGGCCGAGCAGTTCTTC
CASSDGPSGRAEQFF
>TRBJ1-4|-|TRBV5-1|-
TGCGCCAGCAGCTTGATGCAGGATGAAAAACTGTTTTTT
CASSLMQDEKLFF
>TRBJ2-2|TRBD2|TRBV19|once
TGTGCCATCCTCTCCCGTCTAGGACTAGCGGAAACCATGAACACCGGGGAGCTGTTTTTT
CAILSRLGLAETMNTGELFF
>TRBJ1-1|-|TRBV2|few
TGTGCCACAGGCTCGAACACTGAAGCTTTCTTT
CATGSNTEAFF
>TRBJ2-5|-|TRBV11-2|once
TGTGCCAGCAGCTTAGGTGTCGGTGAGACCCAGTACTTC
CASSLGVGETQYF
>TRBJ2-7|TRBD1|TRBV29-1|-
TGCAGCGGGGGACAGTCCTACGAGCAGTACTTC
CSGGQSYEQYF
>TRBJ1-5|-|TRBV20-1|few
TGCAGTGCTAGTTCGGGGATGGCCCTCAATCAGCCCCAGCATTTT
CSASSGMALNQPQHF
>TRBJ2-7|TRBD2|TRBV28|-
TGTGCCAGCAGCCGGGGGGGACTCTACGAGCAGTACTTC
CASSRGGLYEQYF
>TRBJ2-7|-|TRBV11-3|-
TGTGCCAGCAGCGACCGGACAGACTCCTACGAGCAGTACTTC
CASSDRTDSYEQYF
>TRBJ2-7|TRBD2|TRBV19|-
TGTGCCAGTAGTGGGGAAGGCGACAGCGGGAGAAGGGGCTACGAGCAGTACTTC
CASSGEGDSGRRGYEQYF
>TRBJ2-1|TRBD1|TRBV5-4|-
TGTGCCAGCAGTCTTCTCCAGGGGGCGCGAGACTGGAGCTCCTACAATGAGCAGTTCTTC
CASSLLQGARDWSSYNEQFF
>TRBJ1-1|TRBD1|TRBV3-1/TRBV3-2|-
TGTGCCAGCAGCCCACCGGGACAGGGACCTGGGAACACTGAAGCTTTCTTT
CASSPPGQGPGNTEAFF
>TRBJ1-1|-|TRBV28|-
TGTGCCATAGGCGGGGGGTACGGGTGGGGCACTGAAGCTTTCTTT
CAIGGGYGWGTEAFF
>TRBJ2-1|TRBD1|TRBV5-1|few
TGCGCCAGCAGCACCGAGACAGGGGCCCACAATGAGCAGTTCTTC
CASSTETGAHNEQFF